This TCR beta chain was observed in a study of neurological immune-mediated disorders (dated by TCRdb to the late 2010s). About the study as a whole: Of the 35 or so multiple sclerosis patients, roughly 30 had relapsing-remitting MS and 3 had secondary progressive MS. Of the 70 or so subjects in the cohort, approximately 15 were HAM/TSP patients, some 35 were multiple sclerosis patients, and approximately 20 were healthy controls. Longitudinal samples, technical triplicates and paired sorted CD4+ and CD8+ T-cell subsets, alongside PBMC samples, were included among the approximately 110 TCR-beta libraries. Using UMI-based sequencing, the study compared peripheral blood TCR-beta repertoires from patients with HTLV-I-associated myelopathy (HAM/TSP), patients with multiple sclerosis, and healthy controls.

For unsorted PBMC libraries, 2 million PBMCs were used after storage in RNAlater at -80 degrees C until RNA extraction. Multiple sclerosis patients were enrolled in a US clinical protocol evaluating disease progression by magnetic resonance imaging. Peripheral blood was subjected to Ficoll-Hypaque density gradient centrifugation to isolate PBMCs, which were then cryopreserved in liquid nitrogen. Including cysteine and phenylalanine, the CDR3 has 15 amino acids. Solely the CDR3 DNA is kept, with 45 bases framed from the first base. Looking up the germline V gene (reference sequence) yields CDR1 DFQATT and CDR2 SNEGSKA. Germline trimming: 3 bases from V, 3 bases from J; junction bases outside gene matches: 5. What the research found in general, with its limitations: Across subjects, expanded clones never shared an identical CDR3 amino acid sequence, which suggests that the TCR-beta repertoires in every group were private. TCR clonal expansion was greatest in HAM/TSP patients and smallest in MS patients, who ranked below even healthy controls. The MS cluster was not associated with any clinical or MRI features, and the authors stated that larger cohorts are needed. Repertoires from 18 of 34 MS patients were grouped by phylogenetic analysis into a cluster of related CDR3 sequences, suggesting a possible repertoire-level signature.

This clonotype was detected a few times. Its antigen is currently not known. No much larger clone is present one base from it, and per-base qualities are unavailable. To synthesize cDNA, template-switch 5'RACE was performed with a primer carrying a 10-nucleotide random unique molecular identifier so that each TCR transcript was tagged. Every sequencing run covered 15-18 subjects and yielded more than 160 million TCR-beta sequences. The RNeasy kit was used to extract total RNA. The KAPA Real-time Library Amplification kit was used to amplify TCR-beta VDJ regions with primers targeting the TCR constant region and the 5'RACE anchor. A first PCR added sample indexes and Illumina adaptors, and a second PCR then raised library yield. After Ampure bead purification, the TCR product of roughly 650 bp was size-selected on a 2% E-gel SizeSelection system. Library quality was checked on a Bioanalyzer, concentration was measured with Qubit, and libraries were quantified with the Kapa Library Quantification kit before pooling. An Illumina HiSeq 2500 sequenced the libraries paired-end 2 x 150 bp. To increase sequence diversity, roughly 24-32% phiX was spiked into each library pool. The original methods were these. The quality-filtered reads were processed with the UMI-based MiGEC pipeline, whose error correction step removed more than 80% of the raw TCR sequences. VDJ genes were aligned to IMGT germline references, and each clonotype was defined by a unique CDR3 amino acid sequence together with V-J genes. Clonal expansion, Shannon diversity and CDR3 relatedness were evaluated with VDJtools (CalcPairwiseDistances, ClusterSamples), while phylogenetic trees were built in CLCbio workbench. A clone was classed as expanded if it had 8 or more unique UMIs, a cutoff based on coefficient-of-variation modelling across technical triplicates. TCRdb's own reprocessing of the public reads used fastp at Q25 and MiXCR and kept productive beta chains. Each entry merges the rows of one CDR3 protein and shows their most common DNA and genes. These V and J calls originate from TCRdb's pipeline instead of the authors' own analysis. The sample includes 49,000 or so distinct CDR3 sequences, with 3.5% to 5% observed a single time. 5.5% to 6% of the sample is in the top ten clones.

The material sequenced was PBMCs. The TCR sequence derives from a woman between 55 and 75 years old with multiple sclerosis. The sequence joins TRBV20-1 to TRBJ2-2; a stretch of 9 junction bases matches TRBD2. This receptor carries the CDR3 CSASTSGPDTGELFF. Here is the DNA: TGCAGTGCTAGCACTAGCGGGCCTGACACCGGGGAGCTGTTTTTT.